One and the same sample provided the 29 T cell receptor beta chains below, sequenced in a study of T cells in Graves' hyperthyroidism and ophthalmopathy. What was amplified from RNA transcripts were TCR beta CDR3 regions. Using the HTBI primer set, a first-round RT-PCR was run on the TCR CDR3. One entry per CDR3 protein results from TCRdb running MiXCR on the multiplex PCR reads. The sample records approximately 600,000 distinct CDR3 sequences, 14% being singletons. Specimen: blood. These receptors all stem from a woman aged 25 to 39 with Graves' hyperthyroidism that later progressed to Graves' ophthalmopathy.

This clonotype was seen repeatedly, ten times or more. The rearrangement joins TRBV19 to TRBJ2-2, with a weak D call TRBD2 (6 bases). The V end was cut by 4 bases, the J end by 1 base, with 19 bases between. Germline CDR1 is LNHDA and CDR2 is SQIVND (reference sequence). This CDR3 has 18 amino acids. CDR3 sequence (DNA): TGTGCCAGTAGTAGTGTACTAGCTGCCACCTTGAACACCGGGGAGCTGTTTTTT. As protein: CASSSVLAATLNTGELFF.

This chain connects TRBV20-1 to TRBJ2-1; D is ambiguous. Germline CDR1 DFQATT, CDR2 SNEGSKA (reference sequence). V was trimmed by 5 bases and J by 5 bases, leaving 13 bases between them. This CDR3 comprises 13 residues. CDR3 sequence reads: CSAQNPYNNEQFF. The CDR3 DNA sequence: TGCAGTGCTCAAAACCCCTACAACAATGAGCAGTTCTTC.

The V and J genes are TRBV6-6 and TRBJ1-4, with TRBD1 as a possible D gene (5 bases). Germline values: CDR1 MNHNY, CDR2 SVGAGI (reference sequence). The V end was cut by 2 bases, the J end by 2 bases, with 6 bases between. The CDR3 length is 14 residues. Here the CDR3 DNA reads TGTGCCAGCAGTTACGGGGACACTAATGAAAAACTGTTTTTT. As protein: CASSYGDTNEKLFF.

This clonotype has ten or more counts. This chain joins TRBV27 and TRBJ2-7; no reliable D call. The ends were cut back, 4 bases at V and 1 base at J, with 8 bases in the middle. Germline CDR1 MNHEY, CDR2 SMNVEV (reference sequence). This CDR3 spans 13 amino acids. CDR3 DNA: TGTGCCAGCAGTTCGACTCGTTCCTACGAGCAGTACTTC. Translation gives CASSSTRSYEQYF.

This clonotype was found many times. The chain is built from TRBV7-3 and TRBJ2-3; D might be TRBD1 (6 bases). The germline gives CDR1 SGHTA, CDR2 FQGTGA. The CDR3 extends over 14 amino acids. Trimming left V 0 bases short and J 4 bases short, with 8 bases between. This chain's CDR3 is CASSLTQGSDTQYF. The CDR3 DNA reads TGTGCCAGCAGCTTAACGCAGGGGTCAGATACGCAGTATTTT.

This clonotype came up many times. V usage is TRBV30 and J usage is TRBJ1-2; D uncertain. Germline values: CDR1 GTSNPN, CDR2 SVGIG (reference sequence). Trimming removed 3 bases at V and 0 bases at J, with 17 bases between. This CDR3 is 16 amino acids long. CDR3 bases: TGTGCCTGGAGAGCAGAGGACGGTGGGCCTAACTATGGCTACACCTTC. Amino acids: CAWRAEDGGPNYGYTF. The full variable domain, with the rest looked up from reference TRBV30 and TRBJ1-2, is SQTIHQWPATLVQPVGSPLSLECTVEGTSNPNLYWYRQAAGRGLQLLFYSVGIGQISSEVPQNLSASRPQDRQFILSSKKLLLSDSGFYLCAWRAEDGGPNYGYTFGSGTRLTVV.

In its sample, this clonotype was seen many times. A much larger clone lies a single base off, so this may be a read error. This chain connects TRBV9 to TRBJ2-1; D is ambiguous. V was shortened by 4 bases and J by 5 bases, with 4 bases between the two germline ends. The CDR3 spans 11 residues. CDR1 and CDR2 (germline): SGDLS, YYNGEE. The CDR3 DNA reads as TGTGCCAGCAGCCCCCACAATGAGCAGTTCTTC. Its translation: CASSPHNEQFF.

This clonotype was seen at least ten times. The chain joins TRBV9 to TRBJ2-1; 9 bases align to TRBD2. Germline assignment: CDR1 SGDLS and CDR2 YYNGEE. V lost 0 bases and J lost 8; bases outside the gene matches: 9. This CDR3 spans 16 amino acids. CDR3 bases: TGTGCCAGCAGCGTAGATCCTAGCGGGGTTGGGTATGAGCAGTTCTTC. Translating gives CASSVDPSGVGYEQFF.

J is TRBJ1-2 and V is TRBV7-9, with a possible D match to TRBD1 (6 bases). Trimming cost V 5 bases and J 0 bases, with 13 bases left between them. Germline CDR1 SEHNR, CDR2 FQNEAQ (reference sequence). This CDR3 contains 15 residues. The CDR3: CASSPGRGPNYGYTF. CDR3 nucleotide sequence: TGTGCCAGCAGCCCTGGTCGGGGGCCTAACTATGGCTACACCTTC. Based on the CDR3 plus reference TRBV7-9 and TRBJ1-2, the full variable domain is DTGVSQNPRHKITKRGQNVTFRCDPISEHNRLYWYRQTLGQGPEFLTYFQNEAQLEKSRLLSDRFSAERPKGSFSTLEIQRTEQGDSAMYLCASSPGRGPNYGYTFGSGTRLTVV.

The V gene is TRBV2, the J gene TRBJ2-5; 11 bases map to TRBD2. Trimming removed 1 base from V and 5 bases from J; junction bases left unmatched: 3. This CDR3 is built from 15 residues. The germline CDR1 and CDR2 sequences are SNHLY and FYNNEI. CDR3 amino acids: CASSEGLAGRETQYF. The DNA for the CDR3 is TGTGCCAGCAGTGAAGGACTAGCGGGACGGGAGACCCAGTACTTC.

In its sample, this clonotype was seen many times. This sequence joins TRBV2 and TRBJ1-1; D unclear. V was pared by 7 bases and J by 8 bases, with 14 bases between. This CDR3 is 12 amino acids long. Germline V gene sequence: CDR1 SNHLY, CDR2 FYNNEI. As DNA, the CDR3 is TGTGCCAGCAAAAAGGCGAACGGGGAAGCTTTCTTT. This gives the protein CASKKANGEAFF.

The chain has TRBV19 and TRBJ1-1; no definite D call. The CDR3 sequence is 14 residues long. V lost 2 bases, J lost 1 base, and 8 bases lay in between. Germline V gene lookup returns CDR1 LNHDA and CDR2 SQIVND (reference sequence). The CDR3 bases are TGTGCCAGTAGTATAAGCTGGCAGAACACTGAAGCTTTCTTT. Translated: CASSISWQNTEAFF.

This clonotype appeared a single time. This chain links TRBV5-1 with TRBJ2-1, with a possible D match to TRBD1 (5 bases). This CDR3 has 16 amino acids. Trimming removed 2 bases at V and 6 bases at J, with 18 bases between. CDR1 and CDR2 from the germline V gene are SGHRS and YFSETQ. CDR3 in amino acids: CASSFKLQASFNEQFF. The CDR3 nucleotides read TGCGCCAGCAGCTTTAAACTACAGGCCAGCTTCAATGAGCAGTTCTTC. Based on the CDR3 plus reference TRBV5-1 and TRBJ2-1, the full variable domain is KAGVTQTPRYLIKTRGQQVTLSCSPISGHRSVSWYQQTPGQGLQFLFEYFSETQRNKGNFPGRFSGRQFSNSRSEMNVSTLELGDSALYLCASSFKLQASFNEQFFGPGTRLTVL.

This chain uses TRBV10-3 with TRBJ1-5; 8 bases line up with TRBD1. The germline V gene has CDR1 ENHRY and CDR2 SYGVKD. V was clipped by 1 base and J by 7 bases; unmatched bases: 18. The CDR3 is 19 residues long. The CDR3 spells CAISEFVVINYRGRQPQHF. The CDR3 nucleotides are TGTGCCATCAGTGAGTTTGTGGTGATTAACTACAGGGGGAGACAGCCCCAGCATTTT.

This clonotype was recorded many times. The V call is TRBV24-1, the J call TRBJ2-5; maybe TRBD2 (5 bases). Germline V gene sequence: CDR1 KGHDR, CDR2 SFDVKD. V was clipped by 6 bases and J by 1 base, with 8 bases between them. The CDR3 is made up of 13 amino acids. The CDR3 nucleotides are TGTGCCACCAGTAAGCGGAGCCAAGAGACCCAGTACTTC. Translation: CATSKRSQETQYF.

This clonotype was observed at least ten times. The gene calls are TRBV19 and TRBJ2-5; 7 nucleotides align to TRBD1. With V trimmed by 6 bases and J by 7 bases, 8 bases remained unmatched. The CDR3 runs 13 residues. Germline V gives CDR1 LNHDA, CDR2 SQIVND (reference sequence). CDR3 nucleotides: TGTGCCAGTAGCTCTACAGGGGAAGGGACCCAGTACTTC. Translated, it gives CASSSTGEGTQYF. The complete variable domain, with remaining parts taken from reference TRBV19 and TRBJ2-5, reads DGGITQSPKYLFRKEGQNVTLSCEQNLNHDAMYWYRQDPGQGLRLIYYSQIVNDFQKGDIAEGYSVSREKKESFPLTVTSAQKNPTAFYLCASSSTGEGTQYFGPGTRLLVL.

This clonotype occurred many times. The CDR3 region is CASSIQGYSEQYF. The CDR3 nucleotides read TGTGCCAGTAGTATACAGGGCTATTCCGAGCAGTACTTC. The chain links TRBV19 to TRBJ2-7, with D possibly being TRBD1 (5 bases). The CDR3 contains 13 residues. The germline V and J ends were trimmed by 2 bases and 6 bases, with 11 bases remaining between them. The germline gives CDR1 LNHDA, CDR2 SQIVND (reference sequence).

This clonotype was recorded at least ten times. The chain recombines TRBV3-1 with TRBJ2-5, with D unclear. The CDR3 covers 14 residues. The V gene's germline CDR1 is LGHDT and CDR2 YNNKEL (reference sequence). Between the trimmed V and J ends, which lost 1 base and 2 bases, there was a span of 8 bases. DNA of the CDR3: TGTGCCAGCAGCCAAGGGGCCCATCAAGAGACCCAGTACTTC. This gives the protein CASSQGAHQETQYF.

This clonotype was recorded at least ten times. The chain has TRBV12-3 or TRBV12-4 and TRBJ1-2; D is undetermined. This CDR3 is 12 amino acids long. The germline V and J ends were trimmed by 8 bases and 2 bases, with 9 bases remaining between them. The CDR3 sequence: CASRGLNYGYTF. The DNA of the CDR3 is TGTGCCAGCCGCGGGTTAAACTATGGCTACACCTTC.

This clonotype was recorded at least ten times. This chain links TRBV27 with TRBJ1-1; D perhaps matches TRBD1 (5 bases). V lost 8 bases and J lost 4, with 14 bases in between. The CDR3 is 13 residues long. Germline-derived CDR1 and CDR2 are MNHEY and SMNVEV (reference sequence). Here the CDR3 reads CASATGGGTEAFF. The CDR3 DNA is TGTGCCAGCGCCACGGGGGGGGGCACTGAAGCTTTCTTT.

This clonotype has ten or more counts. The genes are TRBV12-3 or TRBV12-4 and TRBJ2-2; D ambiguous. Deletions cut 2 bases from V and 5 bases from J, with 9 bases between. The CDR3 contains 14 residues. DNA of the CDR3: TGTGCCAGCAGTTTATCTTATACGACCGGGGAGCTGTTTTTT. Translation: CASSLSYTTGELFF.

The genes are TRBV20-1 and TRBJ2-1; 7 bases agree with TRBD2. The length of the CDR3 is 15 residues. V trimming: 5 bases; J trimming: 7 bases; junction bases outside the gene matches: 14. The germline CDR1 and CDR2 sequences are DFQATT and SNEGSKA (reference sequence). CDR3 in amino acids: CSARLGEGIGNEQFF. CDR3 nucleotides: TGCAGTGCTCGACTAGGGGAGGGAATAGGAAATGAGCAGTTCTTC.

This clonotype showed up just a few times. The chain has TRBV24-1 and TRBJ2-3; no clear D. The CDR3 spans 13 residues. Trimming pared 9 bases from V and 0 bases from J, leaving 9 bases between. From germline, CDR1 is KGHDR and CDR2 SFDVKD. In nucleotides, the CDR3 is TGTGCCACCGCCACTGACAGCACAGATACGCAGTATTTT. Its translation is CATATDSTDTQYF.

This clonotype appeared many times. J is TRBJ2-3 and V is TRBV27; TRBD2 aligns across 7 bases. V lost 7 bases, J lost 3 bases, and 4 bases stayed unmatched. This CDR3 contains 13 residues. Per germline, CDR1 MNHEY and CDR2 SMNVEV (reference sequence). The CDR3 coding sequence is TGTGCCAGCACTGGAGCGGGGACAGATACGCAGTATTTT. It is translated as CASTGAGTDTQYF.

This clonotype was counted a few times. The V call is TRBV15, the J call TRBJ2-3; D is unclear. CDR1 is LNHNV, CDR2 YYDKDF, per germline (reference sequence). The germline V and J ends were trimmed by 4 bases and 1 base, with 9 bases remaining between them. The CDR3 totals 14 residues. The CDR3 region is CATSTMGGTDTQYF. DNA of the CDR3: TGTGCCACCAGCACAATGGGTGGCACAGATACGCAGTATTTT. Complete variable domain (other parts from reference TRBV15 and TRBJ2-3): DAMVIQNPRYQVTQFGKPVTLSCSQTLNHNVMYWYQQKSSQAPKLLFHYYDKDFNNEADTPDNFQSRRPNTSFCFLDIRSPGLGDTAMYLCATSTMGGTDTQYFGPGTRLTVL.

Regarding this clonotype: This sequence may be a read error, since a much larger clone differs from it by one base. V is TRBV7-2 and J is TRBJ1-4; D is perhaps TRBD1 (5 bases). Germline CDR1 SGHTA, CDR2 FQGNSA. The CDR3 length is 13 residues. This CDR3 is CASSLALGEKVFF. CDR3 coding DNA: TGTGCCAGCAGCTTAGCCTTAGGGGAAAAAGTGTTTTTT.

This clonotype was recorded at least ten times. DNA for the CDR3: TGTGCCAGCAGTGAAAGGAGAGCGGGAGTGGGCAAAAACATTCAGTACTTC. Its translation is CASSERRAGVGKNIQYF. V is TRBV2 and J is TRBJ2-4; 8 nucleotides line up with TRBD2. Per germline, CDR1 SNHLY and CDR2 FYNNEI. The CDR3 sequence is 17 residues long. J was trimmed by 3 bases and V by 2 bases; bases with no gene match: 9.

There are a few counts of this clonotype. The chain employs TRBV6-1 and TRBJ1-4, with D unclear. V dropped 2 bases and J dropped 6 bases, with 13 bases sitting between them. Germline V lookup: CDR1 MNHNS, CDR2 SASEGT. CDR3 length: 15 residues. The CDR3 DNA is TGTGCCAGCAGTGAATCGGGGATAGGACATGAAAAACTGTTTTTT. Its translation: CASSESGIGHEKLFF.

This clonotype appeared many times. The rearrangement links TRBV20-1 to TRBJ2-3; 10 bases match TRBD2. Germline CDR1 reads DFQATT; CDR2 reads SNEGSKA (reference sequence). Trimming removed 0 bases from V and 5 bases from J; junction bases left unmatched: 8. The CDR3 sequence is 16 residues long. CDR3 nucleotides: TGCAGTGCTAGAGATCGTAGAGCGGGAGGGGGAGATACGCAGTATTTT. Its translation is CSARDRRAGGGDTQYF.